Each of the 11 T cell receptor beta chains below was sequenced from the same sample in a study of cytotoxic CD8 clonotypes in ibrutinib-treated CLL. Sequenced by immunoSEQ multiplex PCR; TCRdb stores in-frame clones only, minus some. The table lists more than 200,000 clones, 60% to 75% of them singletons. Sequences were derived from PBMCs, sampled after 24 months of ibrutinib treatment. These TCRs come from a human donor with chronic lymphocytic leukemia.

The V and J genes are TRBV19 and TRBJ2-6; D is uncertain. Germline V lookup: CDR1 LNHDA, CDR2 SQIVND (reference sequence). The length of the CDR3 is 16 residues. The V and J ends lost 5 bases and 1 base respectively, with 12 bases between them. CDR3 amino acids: CASSLRTDSGANVLTF. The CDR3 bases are TGTGCCAGTAGTCTTAGGACGGATTCTGGGGCCAACGTCCTGACTTTC.

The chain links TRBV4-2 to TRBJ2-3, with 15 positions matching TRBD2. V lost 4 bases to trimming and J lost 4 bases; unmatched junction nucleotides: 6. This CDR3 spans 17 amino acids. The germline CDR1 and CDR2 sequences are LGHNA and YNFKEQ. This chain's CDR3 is CASSRVGLAGGPDTQYF. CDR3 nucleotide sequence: TGTGCCAGCAGCCGGGTCGGACTAGCGGGAGGGCCAGATACGCAGTATTTT.

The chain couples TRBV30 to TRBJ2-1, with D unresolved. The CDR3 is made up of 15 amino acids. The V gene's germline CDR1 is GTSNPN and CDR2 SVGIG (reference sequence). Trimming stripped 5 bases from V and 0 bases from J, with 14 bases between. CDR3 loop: CAWGMGLSSYNEQFF. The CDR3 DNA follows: TGTGCCTGGGGGATGGGTCTGAGCTCCTACAATGAGCAGTTCTTC.

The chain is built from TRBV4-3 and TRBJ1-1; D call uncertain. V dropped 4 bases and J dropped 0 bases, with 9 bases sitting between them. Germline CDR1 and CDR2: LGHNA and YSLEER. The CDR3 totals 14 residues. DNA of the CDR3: TGCGCCAGCAGCCCCCGAGTTTTGAACACTGAAGCTTTCTTT. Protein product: CASSPRVLNTEAFF.

The CDR3 here is CASSLRYLNTEAFF. Here the CDR3 DNA reads TGTGCCAGCAGCCTTCGATATCTGAACACTGAAGCTTTCTTT. V usage is TRBV5-6 and J usage is TRBJ1-1; D not certain. Germline V CDR1 and CDR2: SGHDT, YYEEEE. V lost 4 bases, J lost 0 bases, and 10 bases lay in between. There are 14 residues in the CDR3.

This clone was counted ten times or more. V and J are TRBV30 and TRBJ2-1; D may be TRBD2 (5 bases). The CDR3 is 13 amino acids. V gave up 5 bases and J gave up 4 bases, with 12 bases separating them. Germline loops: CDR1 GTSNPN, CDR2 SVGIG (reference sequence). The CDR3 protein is CAWWLERYNEQFF. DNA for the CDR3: TGTGCCTGGTGGCTGGAGCGGTACAATGAGCAGTTCTTC.

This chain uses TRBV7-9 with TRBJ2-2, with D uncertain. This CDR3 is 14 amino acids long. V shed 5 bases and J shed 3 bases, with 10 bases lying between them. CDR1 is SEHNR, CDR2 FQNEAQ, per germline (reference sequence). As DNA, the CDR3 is TGTGCCAGCAGCCGGATTGAATACACCGGGGAGCTGTTTTTT. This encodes CASSRIEYTGELFF. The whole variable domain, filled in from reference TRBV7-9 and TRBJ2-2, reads DTGVSQNPRHKITKRGQNVTFRCDPISEHNRLYWYRQTLGQGPEFLTYFQNEAQLEKSRLLSDRFSAERPKGSFSTLEIQRTEQGDSAMYLCASSRIEYTGELFFGEGSRLTVL.

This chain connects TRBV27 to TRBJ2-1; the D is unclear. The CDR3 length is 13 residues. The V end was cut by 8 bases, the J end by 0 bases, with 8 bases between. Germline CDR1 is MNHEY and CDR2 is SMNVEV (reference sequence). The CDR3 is CASGKSSYNEQFF. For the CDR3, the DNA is TGTGCCAGCGGCAAAAGCTCCTACAATGAGCAGTTCTTC.

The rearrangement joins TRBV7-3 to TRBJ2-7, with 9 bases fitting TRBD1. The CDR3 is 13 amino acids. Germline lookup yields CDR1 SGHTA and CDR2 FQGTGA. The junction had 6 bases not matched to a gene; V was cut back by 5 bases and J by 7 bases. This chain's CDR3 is CASSATTGGEQYF. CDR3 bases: TGTGCCAGCAGCGCCACGACAGGGGGTGAGCAGTACTTC.

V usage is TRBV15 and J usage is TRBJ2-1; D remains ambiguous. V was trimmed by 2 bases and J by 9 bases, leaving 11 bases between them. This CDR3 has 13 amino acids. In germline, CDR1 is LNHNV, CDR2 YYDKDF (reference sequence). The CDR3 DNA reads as TGTGCCACCAGCAGACCTAATGAATTTGAGCAGTTCTTC. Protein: CATSRPNEFEQFF. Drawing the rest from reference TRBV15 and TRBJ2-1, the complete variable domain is DAMVIQNPRYQVTQFGKPVTLSCSQTLNHNVMYWYQQKSSQAPKLLFHYYDKDFNNEADTPDNFQSRRPNTSFCFLDIRSPGLGDTAMYLCATSRPNEFEQFFGPGTRLTVL.

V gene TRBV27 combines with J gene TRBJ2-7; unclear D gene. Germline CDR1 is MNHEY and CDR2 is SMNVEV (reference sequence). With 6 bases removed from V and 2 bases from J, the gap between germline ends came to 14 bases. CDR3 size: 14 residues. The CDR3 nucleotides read TGTGCCAGCAGCGCGATCGACATTCCCTACGAGCAGTACTTC. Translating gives CASSAIDIPYEQYF.